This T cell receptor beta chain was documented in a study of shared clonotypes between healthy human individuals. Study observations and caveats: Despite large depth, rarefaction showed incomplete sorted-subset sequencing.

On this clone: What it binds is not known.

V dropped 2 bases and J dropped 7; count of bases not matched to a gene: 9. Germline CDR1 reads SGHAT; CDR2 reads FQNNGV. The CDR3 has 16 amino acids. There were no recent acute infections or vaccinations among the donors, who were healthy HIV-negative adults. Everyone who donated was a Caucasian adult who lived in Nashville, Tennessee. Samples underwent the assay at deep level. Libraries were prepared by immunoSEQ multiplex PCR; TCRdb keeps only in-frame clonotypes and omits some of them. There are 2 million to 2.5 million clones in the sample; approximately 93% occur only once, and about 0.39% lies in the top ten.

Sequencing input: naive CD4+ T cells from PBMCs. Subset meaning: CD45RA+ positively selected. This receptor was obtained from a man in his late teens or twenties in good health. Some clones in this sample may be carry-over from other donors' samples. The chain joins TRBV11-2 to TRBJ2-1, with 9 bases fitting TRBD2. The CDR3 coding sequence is TGTGCCAGCAGCTTAACGGGCGGGAGGGCCTGGAATGAGCAGTTCTTC. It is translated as CASSLTGGRAWNEQFF.